This TCR beta chain was identified during a study of response to subunit inactivated influenza vaccine. Germline lookup yields CDR1 LGHNA and CDR2 YSLEER. V was pared by 0 bases and J by 5 bases, with 7 bases of the junction left unmatched. The CDR3 contains 17 residues. MiXCR, applied by TCRdb to the RT-PCR reads, yields one record per CDR3 protein. The repertoire holds 400,000 to 650,000 distinct CDR3 sequences, around 7.9% seen once, with about 12% in the top ten. The chain has TRBV4-3 and TRBJ2-3; 11 bases align to TRBD2. The specimen comprised PBMCs from blood, sampled about 23 months after vaccination. This receptor was identified in a man between 50 and 70 years old who received an inactivated influenza vaccine. CDR3: CASSQDLAGGSGDTQYF. CDR3 DNA: TGCGCCAGCAGCCAAGACCTAGCGGGAGGTAGCGGAGATACGCAGTATTTT.